This TCR beta chain was documented in a study of cytomegalovirus exposure and HLA in healthy donors. PCR primers comprised 60 Vbeta and 13 Jbeta primers. The data were produced by immunoSEQ multiplex PCR, yet TCRdb's version contains in-frame clones alone and is incomplete. The sample carries 100,000 to 150,000 clones, less than 90% recorded once. Remarks on this clone: Its specificity is not known.

The study's findings and limits: Analysis was carried out at a later point, and it linked a missense DCLRE1C variant to TCR beta V- and J-gene trimming.

Trimming removed 5 bases at V and 9 bases at J, with 20 bases between. Germline V CDR1 and CDR2: SEHNR, FQNEAQ (reference sequence). The CDR3 length is 16 residues. This chain joins TRBV7-9 and TRBJ1-6; maybe TRBD1 (5 bases). This receptor was taken from a middle-aged man in good health and CMV-seronegative. The sequencing input was PBMCs. The DNA for the CDR3 is TGTGCCAGCAGCCTCTCGGGGACGGCGGGGCTTTCACCCCTCCACTTT. Protein sequence: CASSLSGTAGLSPLHF.